This T cell receptor beta chain comes out of a study of memory CD4+ T cells and cytomegalovirus serostatus. General study findings and limits: Of about 150 reported CMV TCRbeta sequences, roughly 70 were found in memory CD4+ repertoires.

As concerns this clone: As yet, its antigen is unknown. Different DNA sequences within this sample yield the same CDR3.

This CDR3 region has 12 residues. Trimming took 3 bases from V and 6 from J, leaving 9 bases between them. Per germline, CDR1 KGHSH and CDR2 LQKENI. The sort gate was single viable CD3+CD4+CD8-CD45RO+ cells for memory CD4+ T cells. CMV serostatus came from serum IgG against pp150, pp28, p38, p52. Original handling: Out-of-frame sequences were removed, leaving 2 million to 2.5 million distinct TCRbeta sequences. The assay was immunoSEQ multiplex PCR, and TCRdb's table has in-frame clones only and misses some. V, J and clone size are those of that table, while D and trimming were read from the DNA. The sample records approximately 61,000 clones, about 78% being singletons.

The V and J genes are TRBV18 and TRBJ2-7; the D is unclear. Sequenced input: memory CD4+ T cells from blood. The receptor's source is an adult in good health and CMV-seronegative. Some clones in this sample may be carry-over from other donors' samples. CDR3 loop: CASSPGGSEQYF. CDR3 nucleotide sequence: TGTGCCAGCTCACCTGGCGGCTCCGAGCAGTACTTC.